One sample yielded the 31 T cell receptor beta chains listed below, sequenced in a study of long-term antiretroviral therapy in people with HIV. A v3.0 immunoSEQ assay was performed at survey level. Some clones are missing from TCRdb's copy, which holds only in-frame ones; the method was immunoSEQ multiplex PCR. The sample has 15,000 to 20,000 clones; around 83% are singletons. The starting material was unsorted PBMCs, obtained just before starting antiretroviral therapy. The receptors stem from a man in his forties with HIV.

The genes are TRBV18 and TRBJ2-5, with D possibly being TRBD1 (6 bases). Per the germline V gene, CDR1 is KGHSH and CDR2 is LQKENI. V was shortened by 4 bases and J by 1 base, with 13 bases between the two germline ends. This CDR3 spans 15 amino acids. The CDR3 coding sequence is TGTGCCAGCTCACGGTCCGGGACACTCCAAGAGACCCAGTACTTC. This gives the protein CASSRSGTLQETQYF.

The chain uses TRBV2 and TRBJ1-5, with TRBD1 as a possible D gene (6 bases). Germline CDR1 and CDR2: SNHLY and FYNNEI. V was trimmed by 3 bases and J by 2 bases, leaving 11 bases between them. The CDR3 has 15 amino acids. The CDR3 coding sequence is TGTGCCAGCAGTGAGGGTTCAGGGGGCAATCAGCCCCAGCATTTT. Its translation is CASSEGSGGNQPQHF.

The chain carries TRBV2 and TRBJ1-5, with TRBD1 identical over 7 bases. The V gene end was trimmed by 5 bases and the J gene end by 4 bases; junction bases not matched to a gene: 5. This CDR3 is 14 amino acids long. Per germline, CDR1 SNHLY and CDR2 FYNNEI. The CDR3 spells CASSYTGANQPQHF. The CDR3 bases are TGTGCCAGCAGTTACACAGGGGCGAATCAGCCCCAGCATTTT.

This clone was detected a few times. The chain has TRBV6-5 and TRBJ1-1; D perhaps matches TRBD1 (6 bases). V lost 6 bases, J lost 0 bases, and 11 bases lay in between. The CDR3 loop spans 14 amino acids. In germline, CDR1 is MNHEY, CDR2 SVGAGI. Here the CDR3 reads CASRKTGLNTEAFF. The CDR3 nucleotides read TGTGCCAGCAGAAAGACAGGCCTGAACACTGAAGCTTTCTTT.

The chain has TRBV30 and TRBJ2-7; 7 bases agree with TRBD2. The CDR3 spans 13 residues. The V and J ends lost 2 bases and 0 bases, in that order; junction bases with no gene match: 1. The V gene's germline CDR1 is GTSNPN and CDR2 SVGIG (reference sequence). CDR3 sequence reads: CAWSRTSSYEQYF. The CDR3 bases are TGTGCCTGGAGTCGGACTAGCTCCTACGAGCAGTACTTC. The full variable domain, in which reference TRBV30 and TRBJ2-7 provide the parts outside the CDR3, is SQTIHQWPATLVQPVGSPLSLECTVEGTSNPNLYWYRQAAGRGLQLLFYSVGIGQISSEVPQNLSASRPQDRQFILSSKKLLLSDSGFYLCAWSRTSSYEQYFGPGTRLTVT.

This chain joins TRBV2 and TRBJ2-2, with 8 bases fitting TRBD1. Germline loops: CDR1 SNHLY, CDR2 FYNNEI. The CDR3 is 16 residues long. The junction had 12 bases not matched to a gene; V was cut back by 7 bases and J by 5 bases. CDR3 protein: CASNDAGGGRTGELFF. As DNA, the CDR3 is TGTGCCAGCAATGACGCAGGGGGCGGTAGAACCGGGGAGCTGTTTTTT.

The chain employs TRBV11-2 and TRBJ1-1; no clear D. Germline assignment: CDR1 SGHAT and CDR2 FQNNGV. The V gene lost 1 base and the J gene lost 0 bases, with 6 bases spanning the gap. The CDR3 contains 14 residues. The CDR3, as DNA: TGTGCCAGCAGCTTAGCCCTTTTGAACACTGAAGCTTTCTTT. It yields the protein CASSLALLNTEAFF.

V and J are TRBV5-6 and TRBJ2-2; 9 nucleotides align to TRBD1. Germline-derived CDR1 and CDR2 are SGHDT and YYEEEE. With V trimmed by 4 bases and J by 6 bases, 10 bases remained unmatched. CDR3 length equals 16 residues. The CDR3, as DNA: TGTGCCAGCAGCGGGACCGGGACAGGGCCGGCCGGGGAGCTGTTTTTT. It yields the protein CASSGTGTGPAGELFF. The variable domain in full, with the rest retrieved from reference TRBV5-6 and TRBJ2-2, is DAGVTQSPTHLIKTRGQQVTLRCSPKSGHDTVSWYQQALGQGPQFIFQYYEEEERQRGNFPDRFSGHQFPNYSSELNVNALLLGDSALYLCASSGTGTGPAGELFFGEGSRLTVL.

This clone is labeled medium-sized. This rearrangement joins TRBV14 to TRBJ1-2; no clear D. The length of the CDR3 is 15 residues. Looked up from germline, CDR1 is SGHDN and CDR2 is FVKESK. The V end was cut by 1 base, the J end by 4 bases, with 13 bases between. CDR3 bases: TGTGCCAGCAGCCAAGTAGAAGGATTCCTCTATGGCTACACCTTC. It yields the protein CASSQVEGFLYGYTF.

The chain combines TRBV7-9 with TRBJ2-7; 9 bases are a match to TRBD1. This CDR3 comprises 17 residues. The trim removed 7 bases at V and 2 bases at J, leaving 15 bases unmatched. CDR1 and CDR2 from the germline V gene are SEHNR and FQNEAQ (reference sequence). CDR3 sequence reads: CASTAIRGQGSPYEQYF. The CDR3 DNA follows: TGTGCCAGCACCGCTATTCGAGGACAGGGGAGCCCCTACGAGCAGTACTTC.

The chain uses TRBV19 and TRBJ1-1; D remains ambiguous. The germline V and J ends were trimmed by 10 bases and 3 bases, with 15 bases remaining between them. Germline assignment: CDR1 LNHDA and CDR2 SQIVND (reference sequence). The CDR3 is 13 amino acids. The CDR3 nucleotides are TGTGCCACTGGCTCGGAGGCTGACACTGAAGCTTTCTTT. Its protein product is CATGSEADTEAFF.

The chain combines TRBV5-5 with TRBJ1-1; D not certain. The V and J ends lost 0 bases and 2 bases respectively, with 8 bases between them. This CDR3 contains 14 residues. Germline V gene data show CDR1 as SGHKS and CDR2 as YYEKEE (reference sequence). The CDR3 region has the DNA TGTGCCAGCAGCTTGGGGCAGCCCAACACTGAAGCTTTCTTT. Translated, it gives CASSLGQPNTEAFF.

V is TRBV6-1 and J is TRBJ2-7; D is unresolved. Germline lookup yields CDR1 MNHNS and CDR2 SASEGT. V was pared by 7 bases and J by 12 bases, with 19 bases between. The length of the CDR3 is 12 residues. In nucleotides, the CDR3 is TGTGCCAGCATCTCGCACGCCGAAAAGCCGTACTTC. Its protein product is CASISHAEKPYF.

This clone was recorded a few times. The CDR3 DNA sequence: TGTGCCATCAGTGGCGGCTCCTACGAGCAGTACTTC. Residues: CAISGGSYEQYF. The chain links TRBV10-3 to TRBJ2-7; D call uncertain. V shed 4 bases and J shed 0 bases, with 4 bases lying between them. The CDR3 loop spans 12 amino acids. Germline assignment: CDR1 ENHRY and CDR2 SYGVKD.

V and J are TRBV7-9 and TRBJ1-2; D unclear. Germline V CDR1 and CDR2: SEHNR, FQNEAQ (reference sequence). The V end was cut by 5 bases, the J end by 1 base, with 11 bases between. The CDR3 contains 14 residues. In nucleotides, the CDR3 is TGTGCCAGCAGCCCAACCAGCTATAACTATGGCTACACCTTC. The encoded protein is CASSPTSYNYGYTF. The full variable domain, its missing parts supplied by reference TRBV7-9 and TRBJ1-2, is DTGVSQNPRHKITKRGQNVTFRCDPISEHNRLYWYRQTLGQGPEFLTYFQNEAQLEKSRLLSDRFSAERPKGSFSTLEIQRTEQGDSAMYLCASSPTSYNYGYTFGSGTRLTVV.

This chain joins TRBV13 and TRBJ2-7, with 10 bases that match TRBD2. J was trimmed by 3 bases and V by 4 bases; bases with no gene match: 6. The CDR3 totals 15 residues. The germline V gene encodes CDR1 PRHDT and CDR2 FYEKMQ (reference sequence). The CDR3 coding sequence is TGTGCCAGCAGCTCAGGGACTAGCGAGATCTACGAGCAGTACTTC. This encodes CASSSGTSEIYEQYF.

The chain couples TRBV2 to TRBJ2-7; D uncertain. CDR1 is SNHLY and CDR2 is FYNNEI in the germline V gene. The CDR3 is 13 residues long. V dropped 6 bases and J dropped 3 bases, with 12 bases sitting between them. CDR3 amino acids: CASSLFDGYEQYF. The CDR3 DNA sequence: TGTGCCAGCAGCTTATTCGACGGCTACGAGCAGTACTTC.

The V gene is TRBV6-1, the J gene TRBJ1-2, with unresolved D. V lost 0 bases and J 0 bases, leaving 8 bases between the germline ends. CDR1 is MNHNS, CDR2 SASEGT, per germline. The CDR3 sequence is 15 residues long. The CDR3 is CASSEAGKANYGYTF. In DNA, the CDR3 is TGTGCCAGCAGTGAAGCCGGGAAAGCTAACTATGGCTACACCTTC.

This clone is a singleton in its sample. This sequence joins TRBV9 and TRBJ2-3, with TRBD1 identical over 9 bases. This CDR3 contains 13 residues. The germline V gene has CDR1 SGDLS and CDR2 YYNGEE. With V trimmed by 8 bases and J by 1 base, 2 bases remained unmatched. CDR3 DNA sequence: TGTGCCAGTGACAGGGGGGGCACAGATACGCAGTATTTT. Amino acid sequence: CASDRGGTDTQYF.

CDR3 region: CAWDRVRTEAFF. The CDR3 DNA reads as TGTGCCTGGGACAGGGTCCGGACTGAAGCTTTCTTT. The chain recombines TRBV30 with TRBJ1-1; TRBD1 aligns across 7 bases. CDR3 length: 12 residues. After removal of 5 bases from V and 5 bases from J, the junction contained 5 bases not matched to a gene. Germline V gene data show CDR1 as GTSNPN and CDR2 as SVGIG (reference sequence).

This chain joins TRBV5-1 and TRBJ2-7, with TRBD1 matching over 9 bases. After removal of 0 bases from V and 3 bases from J, the junction contained 4 bases not matched to a gene. Germline V gives CDR1 SGHRS, CDR2 YFSETQ. The CDR3 has 15 amino acids. The CDR3 here is CASSLGDRVGYEQYF. In nucleotides, the CDR3 is TGCGCCAGCAGCTTGGGGGACAGGGTTGGCTACGAGCAGTACTTC.

V is TRBV7-9 and J is TRBJ2-5; 11 bases line up with TRBD1. Per germline, CDR1 SEHNR and CDR2 FQNEAQ (reference sequence). The ends lost 7 bases at V and 4 bases at J; junction bases unmatched: 5. The length of the CDR3 is 14 residues. The CDR3 DNA reads as TGTGCCAGCACCTTGGACAGGGGGCGAGAGACCCAGTACTTC. Protein sequence: CASTLDRGRETQYF.

This sequence joins TRBV21-1 and TRBJ1-4; the DNA was not compared with TRBD1, the D call given in the table. TRBV21-1 is designated a pseudogene. CDR3 length equals 18 residues. CDR3 loop: CASSPRQGAILTNEKLFF. The CDR3 DNA reads as TGTGCCAGCAGCCCTAGACAGGGGGCAATCCTAACTAATGAAAAACTGTTTTTT.

This chain connects TRBV5-6 to TRBJ1-5, with TRBD1 matching over 9 bases. Germline CDR1 and CDR2: SGHDT and YYEEEE. The junction had 2 bases not matched to a gene; V was cut back by 2 bases and J by 5 bases. The CDR3 runs 14 residues. CDR3 loop: CASSFGQGYQPQHF. The CDR3, as DNA: TGTGCCAGCAGCTTTGGACAGGGGTATCAGCCCCAGCATTTT.

The sample holds one count of this clone. The chain combines TRBV10-3 with TRBJ1-1; D is perhaps TRBD1 (6 bases). This CDR3 has 16 residues. Trimming removed 4 bases at V and 5 bases at J, with 20 bases between. CDR1 and CDR2 from the germline V gene are ENHRY and SYGVKD. Here the CDR3 DNA reads TGTGCCATCAGTGGACCGAGCGGGGGGCGCGTGACTGAAGCTTTCTTT. Translated: CAISGPSGGRVTEAFF.

The chain employs TRBV13 and TRBJ2-7, with D perhaps TRBD2 (7 bases). CDR1 is PRHDT, CDR2 FYEKMQ, per germline (reference sequence). V lost 5 bases and J lost 6, with 23 bases in between. CDR3 length: 16 amino acids. The CDR3 DNA reads TGTGCCAGCAGCCCCGGGGGCGGGAGCCTCGGGGCCGAGCAGTACTTC. Translation gives CASSPGGGSLGAEQYF.

This sequence joins TRBV5-6 and TRBJ1-1; 10 nucleotides agree with TRBD1. The V gene end was trimmed by 1 base and the J gene end by 0 bases; junction bases not matched to a gene: 12. This CDR3 is built from 19 residues. CDR1 and CDR2 (germline): SGHDT, YYEEEE. The CDR3 nucleotides read TGTGCCAGCAGCTTGCGGGCGTGGGGGACAGGGGTGATGAACACTGAAGCTTTCTTT. This codes for CASSLRAWGTGVMNTEAFF.

The chain carries TRBV21-1 and TRBJ2-3; TRBD2 reflects the table's D call only, with no check against the DNA. TRBV21-1 is described as a pseudogene. The CDR3 is 18 amino acids. The DNA of the CDR3 is TGTGCCCCCAAAGGAGGGGCTAGCGGTCCTCCTAGCACAGATACGCAGTATTTT. This encodes CAPKGGASGPPSTDTQYF.

The chain links TRBV11-3 to TRBJ2-3; 14 bases align to TRBD2. Germline V lookup: CDR1 SGHNT, CDR2 YENEEA. With 5 bases clipped from V and 3 bases from J, the junction kept 4 bases outside the gene matches. This CDR3 comprises 16 residues. The CDR3 region is CASSQGLAGETDTQYF. DNA of the CDR3: TGTGCCAGCAGCCAGGGACTAGCGGGAGAGACAGATACGCAGTATTTT.

The V call is TRBV7-8, the J call TRBJ2-3; no clear D gene. The CDR3 sequence is 16 residues long. V dropped 1 base and J dropped 1 base, with 12 bases sitting between them. Germline CDR1 SGHVS, CDR2 FQNEAQ. CDR3 nucleotide sequence: TGTGCCAGCAGCTTAGTCTTGGGTTCAGGCACAGATACGCAGTATTTT. Protein: CASSLVLGSGTDTQYF.

The chain carries TRBV10-2 and TRBJ1-5; no firm D call. CDR3 length equals 17 residues. Germline CDR1 and CDR2: WSHSY and SAAADI. Trimming stripped 1 base from V and 10 bases from J, with 23 bases between. The CDR3 protein is CASSEWYLTQPSKPQHF. CDR3 sequence (DNA): TGCGCCAGCAGTGAGTGGTACCTGACCCAACCATCAAAACCCCAGCATTTT.